Following are 12 T cell receptor beta chains from one sample sequenced in a study of cytomegalovirus exposure and HLA in healthy donors. The PCR ran on 60 Vbeta and 13 Jbeta primers. Data came from immunoSEQ multiplex PCR; TCRdb stores just in-frame clones and leaves some out. Of some 110,000 clones listed, roughly 15% are singletons. Material for sequencing was PBMCs. The receptors here all came from a female donor in good health and CMV-seronegative.

V is TRBV29-1 and J is TRBJ2-7, with 7 positions matching TRBD2. V lost 6 bases and J lost 3; bases outside the gene matches: 5. This CDR3 has 12 residues. CDR1 SQVTM and CDR2 ANQGSEA come from the germline V gene. The CDR3 is CSVMGGDYEQYF. CDR3 bases: TGCAGCGTCATGGGAGGGGACTACGAGCAGTACTTC.

The chain employs TRBV5-6 and TRBJ2-1; 9 nucleotides agree with TRBD2. Germline V gives CDR1 SGHDT, CDR2 YYEEEE. The J segment lost 2 bases and the V segment lost 6 bases, leaving 6 bases of the junction unmatched. CDR3 length: 15 amino acids. CDR3 nucleotides: TGTGCCAGCACGAGCGGGGGGACACCCTACAATGAGCAGTTCTTC. Protein sequence: CASTSGGTPYNEQFF. The whole variable domain, remainder taken from reference TRBV5-6 and TRBJ2-1, is DAGVTQSPTHLIKTRGQQVTLRCSPKSGHDTVSWYQQALGQGPQFIFQYYEEEERQRGNFPDRFSGHQFPNYSSELNVNALLLGDSALYLCASTSGGTPYNEQFFGPGTRLTVL.

This chain links TRBV28 with TRBJ1-2, with a tentative D call TRBD1 (5 bases). V gave up 2 bases and J gave up 8 bases, with 12 bases separating them. Germline V gives CDR1 MDHEN, CDR2 SYDVKM. This CDR3 has 13 amino acids. The CDR3 DNA reads TGTGCCAGCAGTTTACGTCCGGAGGGGGGCTACACCTTC. This translates into CASSLRPEGGYTF.

This chain links TRBV27 with TRBJ2-1, with 11 bases that match TRBD2. From germline, CDR1 is MNHEY and CDR2 SMNVEV (reference sequence). The CDR3 has 16 residues. The V and J ends lost 1 base and 2 bases, in that order; junction bases with no gene match: 1. This chain's CDR3 is CASSLLAGGTYNEQFF. The CDR3 DNA is TGTGCCAGCAGTTTATTAGCGGGGGGGACCTACAATGAGCAGTTCTTC.

This clone showed up just a few times. V is TRBV7-9 and J is TRBJ2-3, with 12 bases identical to TRBD2. Germline V lookup: CDR1 SEHNR, CDR2 FQNEAQ (reference sequence). This CDR3 has 16 amino acids. Losses at the gene ends were 5 bases for V and 5 bases for J; bases not matched to a gene: 8. CDR3 nucleotide sequence: TGTGCCAGCAGCCCGAGACTAGCGGGAGAGGGAGATACGCAGTATTTT. This translates into CASSPRLAGEGDTQYF. The entire variable domain, with the rest obtained from reference TRBV7-9 and TRBJ2-3, is as follows: DTGVSQNPRHKITKRGQNVTFRCDPISEHNRLYWYRQTLGQGPEFLTYFQNEAQLEKSRLLSDRFSAERPKGSFSTLEIQRTEQGDSAMYLCASSPRLAGEGDTQYFGPGTRLTVL.

The V gene is TRBV5-1, the J gene TRBJ2-3; 9 bases line up with TRBD2. Germline trimming cut 0 bases from V and 3 bases from J; bases unmatched to any gene: 5. The germline CDR1 and CDR2 sequences are SGHRS and YFSETQ. The CDR3 runs to 16 residues. The CDR3 DNA reads TGCGCCAGCAGCTTGGAGGGGCGGGGGGGGACAGATACGCAGTATTTT. Translating gives CASSLEGRGGTDTQYF.

This clone was seen a handful of times. The rearrangement joins TRBV7-3 to TRBJ2-7, with D tentatively TRBD2 (6 bases). Germline lookup yields CDR1 SGHTA and CDR2 FQGTGA. There are 13 residues in the CDR3. Trimming removed 3 bases at V and 7 bases at J, with 13 bases between. CDR3 in amino acids: CASSFGGGREQYF. CDR3 DNA: TGTGCCAGCAGCTTTGGGGGAGGCAGGGAGCAGTACTTC.

Only a few counts were recorded for this clone. The chain employs TRBV28 and TRBJ2-1; 8 nucleotides match TRBD2. CDR1 is MDHEN and CDR2 is SYDVKM in the germline V gene. V was clipped by 5 bases and J by 6 bases; unmatched bases: 6. This CDR3 spans 14 amino acids. For the CDR3, the DNA is TGTGCCAGCAGTCCGAGCGGGAGCCCCAATGAGCAGTTCTTC. Its protein product is CASSPSGSPNEQFF.

V gene TRBV6-1 combines with J gene TRBJ2-1; 11 bases agree with TRBD2. The CDR3 is made up of 14 amino acids. V lost 6 bases to trimming and J lost 8 bases; unmatched junction nucleotides: 6. In germline, CDR1 is MNHNS, CDR2 SASEGT. In nucleotides, the CDR3 is TGTGCCAGCAGAACTAGCGGGAGTAACTATGAGCAGTTCTTC. Protein product: CASRTSGSNYEQFF.

This clone was seen only a few times. The chain is built from TRBV28 and TRBJ2-2; 9 bases map to TRBD2. This CDR3 comprises 15 residues. Germline V gene sequence: CDR1 MDHEN, CDR2 SYDVKM. V shed 3 bases, J shed 4 bases, and the junction held 3 bases outside the gene matches. Written as DNA, the CDR3 is TGTGCCAGCAGTTTCGGCGGGAGGGGCACCGGGGAGCTGTTTTTT. Protein: CASSFGGRGTGELFF.

This chain links TRBV30 with TRBJ1-2; D gene uncertain. This CDR3 has 10 amino acids. Germline CDR1 reads GTSNPN; CDR2 reads SVGIG (reference sequence). V lost 5 bases and J 10 bases, leaving 11 bases between the germline ends. The chain's CDR3 is CAWVGSVYTF. CDR3 coding DNA: TGTGCCTGGGTTGGGAGTGTCTACACCTTC.

The J gene is TRBJ2-5, the V gene TRBV28; 7 nucleotides align to TRBD1. The CDR3 loop spans 14 amino acids. CDR1 and CDR2 (germline): MDHEN, SYDVKM. V gave up 5 bases and J gave up 4 bases; unmatched junction bases: 7. The CDR3 DNA reads as TGTGCCAGCAGTCCTACAGGGGTGAGAGAGACCCAGTACTTC. Protein product: CASSPTGVRETQYF.